Reported below is one T cell receptor (beta chain). Antigen specificity is unknown. Combined were second doses at about 4 or about 12 weeks. The record originates from a study of T cell responses to AZD1222 COVID-19 vaccine. Study-wide results and caveats: Baseline serostatus was positive in only a handful of AZD1222 recipients. Within unmutated variant regions lay the reported targets of nearly half of spike-specific TCRs. CD4 TCRs linked to vaccination spanned spike, dominating at 160-218 and 743-854.

V lost 3 bases and J 3 bases, leaving 15 bases between the germline ends. The germline CDR1 and CDR2 sequences are MNHEY and SMNVEV (reference sequence). The CDR3 is 16 residues long. Measured with immunoSEQ multiplex PCR; TCRdb has only the in-frame clones, and not every one. The repertoire holds about 120,000 clones, with about 90% as singletons. V gene TRBV27 combines with J gene TRBJ1-5, with a weak D call TRBD1 (5 bases). This TCR derives from an adult who received the AZD1222 COVID-19 vaccine. Sequencing was performed on peripheral blood, taken 28 days after the second AZD1222 dose. The CDR3 DNA is TGTGCCAGCAGTTTGCGCGCAGGGCCGACCAATCAGCCCCAGCATTTT. This encodes CASSLRAGPTNQPQHF.